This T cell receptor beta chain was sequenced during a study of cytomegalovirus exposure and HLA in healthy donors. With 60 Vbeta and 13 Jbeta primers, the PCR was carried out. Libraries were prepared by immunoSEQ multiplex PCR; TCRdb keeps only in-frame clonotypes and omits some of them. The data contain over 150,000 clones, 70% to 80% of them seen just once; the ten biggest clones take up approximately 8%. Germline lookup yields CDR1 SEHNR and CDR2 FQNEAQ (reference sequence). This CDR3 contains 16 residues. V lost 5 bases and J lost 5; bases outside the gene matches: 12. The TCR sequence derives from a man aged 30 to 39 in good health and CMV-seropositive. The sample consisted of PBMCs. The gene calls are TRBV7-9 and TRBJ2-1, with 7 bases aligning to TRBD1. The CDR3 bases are TGTGCCAGCAGCCCCCCGACAGGGAAGAGCGACAATGAGCAGTTCTTC. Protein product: CASSPPTGKSDNEQFF.